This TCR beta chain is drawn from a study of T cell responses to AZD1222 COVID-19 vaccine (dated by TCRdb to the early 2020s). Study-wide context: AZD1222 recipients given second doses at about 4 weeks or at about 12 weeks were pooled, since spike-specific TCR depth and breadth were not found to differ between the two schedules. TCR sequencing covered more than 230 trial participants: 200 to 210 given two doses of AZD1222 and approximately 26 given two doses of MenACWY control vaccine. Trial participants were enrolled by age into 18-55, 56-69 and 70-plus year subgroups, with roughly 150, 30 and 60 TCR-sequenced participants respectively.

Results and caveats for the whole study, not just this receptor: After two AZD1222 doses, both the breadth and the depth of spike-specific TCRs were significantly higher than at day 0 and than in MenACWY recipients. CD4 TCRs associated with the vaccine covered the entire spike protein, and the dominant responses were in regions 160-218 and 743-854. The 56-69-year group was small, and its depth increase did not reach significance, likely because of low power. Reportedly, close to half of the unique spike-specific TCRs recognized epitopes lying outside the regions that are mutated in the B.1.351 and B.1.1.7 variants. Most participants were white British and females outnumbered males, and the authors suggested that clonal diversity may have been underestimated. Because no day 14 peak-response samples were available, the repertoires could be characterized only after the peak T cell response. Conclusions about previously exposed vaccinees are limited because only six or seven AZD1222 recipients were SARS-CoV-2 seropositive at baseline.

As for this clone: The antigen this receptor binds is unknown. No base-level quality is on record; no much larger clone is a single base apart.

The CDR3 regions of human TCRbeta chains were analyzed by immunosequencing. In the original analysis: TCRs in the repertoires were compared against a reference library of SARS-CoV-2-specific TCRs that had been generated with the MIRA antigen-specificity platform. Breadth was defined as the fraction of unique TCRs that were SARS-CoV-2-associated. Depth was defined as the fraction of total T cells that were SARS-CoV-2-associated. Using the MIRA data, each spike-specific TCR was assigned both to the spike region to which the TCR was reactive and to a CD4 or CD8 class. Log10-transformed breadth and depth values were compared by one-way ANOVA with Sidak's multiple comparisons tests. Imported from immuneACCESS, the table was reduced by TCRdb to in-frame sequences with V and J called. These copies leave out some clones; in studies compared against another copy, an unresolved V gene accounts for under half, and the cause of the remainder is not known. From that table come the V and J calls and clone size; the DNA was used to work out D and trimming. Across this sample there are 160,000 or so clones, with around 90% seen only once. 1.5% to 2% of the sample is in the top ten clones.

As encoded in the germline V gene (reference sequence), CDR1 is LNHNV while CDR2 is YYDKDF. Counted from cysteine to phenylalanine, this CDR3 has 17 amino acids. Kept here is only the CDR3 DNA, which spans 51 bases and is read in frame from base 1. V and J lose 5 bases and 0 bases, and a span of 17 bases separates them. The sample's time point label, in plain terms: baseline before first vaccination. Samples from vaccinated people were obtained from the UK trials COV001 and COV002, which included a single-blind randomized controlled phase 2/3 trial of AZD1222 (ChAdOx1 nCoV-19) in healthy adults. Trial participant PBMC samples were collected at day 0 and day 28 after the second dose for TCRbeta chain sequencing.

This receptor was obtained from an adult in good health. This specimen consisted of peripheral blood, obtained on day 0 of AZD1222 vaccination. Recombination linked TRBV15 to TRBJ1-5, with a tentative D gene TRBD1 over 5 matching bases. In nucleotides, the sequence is TGTGCCACCAGCGGTTACGGGACTCCTTATAGCAATCAGCCCCAGCATTTT. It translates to CATSGYGTPYSNQPQHF.